The present T cell receptor (beta chain) was sequenced within a study of regulatory T cells in long-lasting Graves disease. Stated time point: newly diagnosed GD, antithyroid drugs for less than 3 months. PBMCs were the source of the RNA used for TCR sequencing. This clonotype appeared many times. The TCR beta library used iRepertoire HTBI primers with Arm-PCR amplification of CDR3. TCRdb re-called the multiplex PCR reads with MiXCR, one entry per CDR3 protein. The data contain 560,000 or so distinct CDR3 sequences, more than 15% of them singletons. The same data also went into a second study, on T cells in Graves' hyperthyroidism and ophthalmopathy.

The starting material was peripheral blood mononuclear cells (PBMCs), obtained at new diagnosis, from a patient treated with antithyroid drugs. This receptor was taken from a man younger than 35 with Graves disease.

The CDR3 reads CSVEGTSGSTDTQYF. The CDR3 DNA reads TGCAGCGTTGAAGGGACTAGCGGGAGTACAGATACGCAGTATTTT. The chain employs TRBV29-1 and TRBJ2-3; 13 nucleotides line up with TRBD2. With V trimmed by 1 base and J by 3 bases, 1 base remained unmatched. This CDR3 is 15 amino acids long. Germline CDR1 SQVTM, CDR2 ANQGSEA.